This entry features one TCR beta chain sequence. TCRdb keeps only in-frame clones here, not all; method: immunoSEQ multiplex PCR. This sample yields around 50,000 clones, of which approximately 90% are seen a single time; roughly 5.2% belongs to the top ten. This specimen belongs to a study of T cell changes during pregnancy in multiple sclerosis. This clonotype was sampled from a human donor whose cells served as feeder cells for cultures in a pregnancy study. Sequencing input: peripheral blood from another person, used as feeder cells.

The CDR3 DNA follows: TGCGCCAGCAGCTCCGAGGGGGGCTACACTGAAGCTTTCTTT. Translated: CASSSEGGYTEAFF. This chain connects TRBV5-1 to TRBJ1-1; possible D gene TRBD1, 6 bases. CDR3 length: 14 residues. Between the trimmed V and J ends, which lost 3 bases and 3 bases, there was a span of 12 bases. Per the germline V gene, CDR1 is SGHRS and CDR2 is YFSETQ.